This T cell receptor beta chain was observed in a study of CD8 T cells in ankylosing spondylitis. This clonotype has ten or more counts. The target antigen is unknown. Findings and limits, study-wide: A TCR beta motif of eight or nine highly homologous variants seemed to mark ankylosing spondylitis blood. Enrichment of disease-linked clones was reportedly significant in matched ankylosing spondylitis synovial fluid. Earlier studies detected some motif variants in reactive arthritis synovial fluid and blood. The authors found the disease-linked clones to be CD8+ and relatively rare in peripheral blood.

Germline lookup yields CDR1 ENHRY and CDR2 SYGVKD. The length of the CDR3 is 14 residues. V lost 4 bases, J lost 4 bases, and 1 base stayed unmatched. It was by quantitative 5'-RACE with molecular barcodes that TCR beta libraries were made. Via MiXCR, TCRdb re-called the 5' RACE reads, giving one row per CDR3 protein. The sample yields fewer than 550,000 distinct CDR3 sequences, approximately 5.3% seen once. The clonotype comes from a male donor with ankylosing spondylitis. The V gene is TRBV10-3, the J gene TRBJ2-7; TRBD2 matches at 13 bases. Specimen: blood, either unsorted or a sorted T cell fraction (not recorded which). The CDR3 sequence: CAISGTSGSYEQYF. DNA for the CDR3: TGTGCCATCAGTGGGACTAGCGGGAGTTACGAGCAGTACTTC.